The 23 T cell receptor beta chains below all came from one sample that was sequenced in a study of vaccination and CD4 T cells after COVID-19. Sample treatment: roughly ten-day PBMC culture with coronavirus spike peptide pools or control peptides (ViraFEST assay). Cultured CD4+ T cell DNA was sequenced using the Oncomine TCR Beta short-read assay. TCRdb redid the calling of the PCR reads with MiXCR, one entry per CDR3 protein. The table has around 12,000 distinct CDR3 sequences, approximately 60% seen once; the top ten hold about 12%. These TCRs' antigens remain unknown. The sequencing sample was made of CD4+ T cells from blood, cultured in vitro. These receptors all come from a human donor who had recovered from COVID-19.

This chain uses TRBV19 with TRBJ2-5, with D perhaps matching TRBD2 (6 bases). The CDR3 runs 13 residues. Germline CDR1 and CDR2: LNHDA and SQIVND (reference sequence). Trimming left V 4 bases short and J 3 bases short, with 9 bases between. This CDR3 reads CASSTASEETQYF. Written as DNA, the CDR3 is TGTGCCAGTAGTACGGCTAGCGAAGAGACCCAGTACTTC. Full variable domain (outside the CDR3, taken from reference TRBV19 and TRBJ2-5): DGGITQSPKYLFRKEGQNVTLSCEQNLNHDAMYWYRQDPGQGLRLIYYSQIVNDFQKGDIAEGYSVSREKKESFPLTVTSAQKNPTAFYLCASSTASEETQYFGPGTRLLVL.

The V call is TRBV2, the J call TRBJ1-2; unclear D gene. Trimming pared 6 bases from V and 4 bases from J, leaving 12 bases between. The CDR3 runs to 13 residues. The germline CDR1 and CDR2 sequences are SNHLY and FYNNEI. For the CDR3, the DNA is TGTGCCAGCAGCGAAAGCTCCCCCTATGGCTACACCTTC. Translation: CASSESSPYGYTF.

This clonotype was seen a few times. This chain connects TRBV21-1 to TRBJ2-7; the table's D call of TRBD2 was not tested on the DNA. TRBV21-1 is tagged as a pseudogene. The CDR3 covers 14 residues. The DNA for the CDR3 is TGTGCCAGCAGCAGTGGCGGGAGGGGCCTTAAGCAGTACTTC. Its protein product is CASSSGGRGLKQYF.

This chain connects TRBV19 to TRBJ1-5; D is uncertain. V lost 5 bases to trimming and J lost 2 bases, with 16 bases between them. This CDR3 comprises 16 residues. From germline, CDR1 is LNHDA and CDR2 SQIVND (reference sequence). In nucleotides, the CDR3 is TGTGCCAGTAGTCTACTCGTGGGCGAGGGCAATCAGCCCCAGCATTTT. Its translation is CASSLLVGEGNQPQHF.

In this sample, this clonotype turned up a few times. The rearrangement uses TRBV20-1 and TRBJ1-1; D is possibly TRBD1 (6 bases). CDR1 is DFQATT, CDR2 SNEGSKA, per germline (reference sequence). The CDR3 sequence is 15 residues long. Trimming stripped 6 bases from V and 2 bases from J, with 19 bases between. The CDR3 loop reads CSAQPLGHYNTEAFF. As DNA, the CDR3 is TGCAGTGCCCAGCCCCTGGGACATTATAACACTGAAGCTTTCTTT.

This clonotype was detected a few times. The rearrangement links TRBV20-1 to TRBJ2-3; 8 bases line up with TRBD1. V was clipped by 0 bases and J by 3 bases; unmatched bases: 8. CDR3 size: 16 residues. Germline CDR1 is DFQATT and CDR2 is SNEGSKA (reference sequence). The CDR3 is CSARDRGRGPTDTQYF. CDR3 in DNA: TGCAGTGCTAGAGATCGGGGCAGGGGGCCGACAGATACGCAGTATTTT.

This clonotype was counted once. The chain uses TRBV9 and TRBJ2-3; D is perhaps TRBD1 (5 bases). CDR1 is SGDLS and CDR2 is YYNGEE in the germline V gene. This CDR3 has 16 amino acids. With 0 bases removed from V and 2 bases from J, the gap between germline ends came to 13 bases. The CDR3 is CASSVGGRRHTDTQYF. The DNA of the CDR3 is TGTGCCAGCAGCGTAGGGGGCAGGCGACACACAGATACGCAGTATTTT.

The chain uses TRBV7-6 and TRBJ2-7; 8 nucleotides agree with TRBD2. The germline V gene has CDR1 SGHVS and CDR2 FNYEAQ. Germline trimming cut 1 base from V and 5 bases from J; bases unmatched to any gene: 10. This CDR3 has 16 amino acids. CDR3 protein: CASSLEETSGPDEQYF. The DNA for the CDR3 is TGTGCCAGCAGCTTAGAAGAAACTAGCGGACCAGACGAGCAGTACTTC.

Details on this clonotype: One end of the junction varies from germline; a read error may be responsible. The V call is TRBV7-2, the J call TRBJ1-1, with D unclear. Per the germline V gene, CDR1 is SGHTA and CDR2 is FQGNSA. The CDR3 contains 14 residues. The CDR3 nucleotides are TGTGCCAGCAGCTTAGCAGGGTATGGAACTGAAGCTCTCTTT. It is translated as CASSLAGYGTEALF.

V is TRBV5-1 and J is TRBJ2-3; 9 bases agree with TRBD2. This CDR3 is 15 amino acids long. V shed 4 bases, J shed 3 bases, and the junction held 6 bases outside the gene matches. CDR1 SGHRS and CDR2 YFSETQ come from the germline V gene. The CDR3: CASSKGLAGTDTQYF. The CDR3 DNA follows: TGCGCCAGCAGCAAGGGACTAGCAGGAACAGATACGCAGTATTTT. The variable domain in full, with the rest retrieved from reference TRBV5-1 and TRBJ2-3, is KAGVTQTPRYLIKTRGQQVTLSCSPISGHRSVSWYQQTPGQGLQFLFEYFSETQRNKGNFPGRFSGRQFSNSRSEMNVSTLELGDSALYLCASSKGLAGTDTQYFGPGTRLTVL.

The chain links TRBV30 to TRBJ1-6; D is perhaps TRBD1 (5 bases). The V and J ends lost 1 base and 4 bases respectively, with 8 bases between them. Germline CDR1 GTSNPN, CDR2 SVGIG (reference sequence). The CDR3 is made up of 14 amino acids. The CDR3 DNA sequence: TGTGCCTGGAGTGCGGGGGGGTATAATTCACCCCTCCACTTT. This encodes CAWSAGGYNSPLHF. Variable domain in full (rest from reference TRBV30 and TRBJ1-6): SQTIHQWPATLVQPVGSPLSLECTVEGTSNPNLYWYRQAAGRGLQLLFYSVGIGQISSEVPQNLSASRPQDRQFILSSKKLLLSDSGFYLCAWSAGGYNSPLHFGNGTRLTVT.

This rearrangement joins TRBV27 to TRBJ2-1; D is undetermined. The V end was cut by 3 bases, the J end by 1 base, with 13 bases between. The CDR3 runs 16 residues. CDR1 and CDR2 (germline): MNHEY, SMNVEV (reference sequence). The CDR3, as DNA: TGTGCCAGCAGTTTGCTTTTGAGGAGATCCTACAATGAGCAGTTCTTC. It specifies CASSLLLRRSYNEQFF.

The V gene is TRBV2, the J gene TRBJ2-3, with 8 bases identical to TRBD1. The CDR3 consists of 14 residues. V lost 6 bases and J lost 1; bases outside the gene matches: 3. Germline assignment: CDR1 SNHLY and CDR2 FYNNEI. CDR3 amino acids: CASRGGQGTDTQYF. The CDR3 nucleotides read TGTGCCAGCAGGGGGGGACAGGGCACAGATACGCAGTATTTT.

The chain employs TRBV2 and TRBJ2-3; tentatively, D is TRBD1 or TRBD2 (5 bases each). The CDR3 runs to 13 residues. V was shortened by 7 bases and J by 1 base, with 9 bases between the two germline ends. In germline, CDR1 is SNHLY, CDR2 FYNNEI. The CDR3 sequence is CASKMGGTDTQYF. The CDR3 coding sequence is TGTGCCAGCAAGATGGGGGGCACAGATACGCAGTATTTT.

This clonotype was counted a few times. The chain joins TRBV15 to TRBJ2-3; D not resolved. CDR1 is LNHNV and CDR2 is YYDKDF in the germline V gene (reference sequence). Trimming removed 2 bases at V and 3 bases at J, with 9 bases between. This CDR3 region has 14 residues. The DNA for the CDR3 is TGTGCCACCAGCAGATACCCGAAAACAGATACGCAGTATTTT. This encodes CATSRYPKTDTQYF.

The chain couples TRBV10-3 to TRBJ2-1; unclear D gene. Per germline, CDR1 ENHRY and CDR2 SYGVKD. The V end lost 4 bases, the J end lost 6 bases, and 16 bases lay between the germline ends. CDR3 length: 15 amino acids. CDR3 coding DNA: TGTGCCATCAGTGGTCAAGATAATACGGGCAATGAGCAGTTCTTC. Amino acid sequence: CAISGQDNTGNEQFF.

The chain carries TRBV19 and TRBJ2-5; 8 positions agree with TRBD2. J gave up 8 bases and V 7 bases, and 6 bases lay outside the gene matches. Looked up from germline, CDR1 is LNHDA and CDR2 is SQIVND (reference sequence). The CDR3 spans 12 residues. CDR3 coding DNA: TGTGCCAGTAACGGCGGGGGGCGAACCCAGTACTTC. This encodes CASNGGGRTQYF. The complete variable domain, with remaining parts taken from reference TRBV19 and TRBJ2-5, reads DGGITQSPKYLFRKEGQNVTLSCEQNLNHDAMYWYRQDPGQGLRLIYYSQIVNDFQKGDIAEGYSVSREKKESFPLTVTSAQKNPTAFYLCASNGGGRTQYFGPGTRLLVL.

This chain links TRBV18 with TRBJ2-1; 10 bases are a match to TRBD2. The J segment lost 8 bases and the V segment lost 5 bases, leaving 9 bases of the junction unmatched. The germline V gene encodes CDR1 KGHSH and CDR2 LQKENI. This CDR3 comprises 15 residues. CDR3: CASSGKGLAIHEQFF. In DNA form, the CDR3 reads TGTGCCAGCTCAGGGAAGGGACTAGCGATACATGAGCAGTTCTTC.

This clonotype is deemed medium-sized. Here the CDR3 reads CASTWGGSGNTIYF. The CDR3 coding sequence is TGTGCCAGTACCTGGGGGGGCTCTGGAAACACCATATATTTT. The rearrangement joins TRBV19 to TRBJ1-3, with a weak D call TRBD1 (5 bases). Trimming removed 7 bases from V and 0 bases from J, with 10 bases in between. The length of the CDR3 is 14 residues. The germline CDR1 and CDR2 sequences are LNHDA and SQIVND (reference sequence).

The gene calls are TRBV19 and TRBJ1-1; D is perhaps TRBD1 (5 bases). This CDR3 spans 14 amino acids. The V end lost 7 bases, the J end lost 11 bases, and 23 bases lay between the germline ends. Looked up from germline, CDR1 is LNHDA and CDR2 is SQIVND (reference sequence). CDR3 DNA: TGTGCCAGTACCACTCGGGGCGGTCATAACAGGGCTTTCTTT. Translated, it gives CASTTRGGHNRAFF.

V gene TRBV28 combines with J gene TRBJ2-5, with D perhaps given as TRBD1 or TRBD2 (5 bases each). From germline, CDR1 is MDHEN and CDR2 SYDVKM. V was clipped by 7 bases and J by 4 bases, with 13 bases between them. The CDR3 is 13 amino acids. The chain's CDR3 is CASNRGLGETQYF. The DNA of the CDR3 is TGTGCCAGCAACCGGGGCCTGGGAGAGACCCAGTACTTC.

This clonotype occurred a few times. The V and J genes are TRBV15 and TRBJ2-5; D could derive from TRBD1 or TRBD2 (5 bases each). The CDR3 runs to 14 residues. CDR1 is LNHNV, CDR2 YYDKDF, per germline (reference sequence). With 5 bases removed from V and 4 bases from J, the gap between germline ends came to 14 bases. The CDR3 spells CATSRDRGPETQYF. In nucleotides, the CDR3 is TGTGCCACCAGCCGGGACCGGGGCCCAGAGACCCAGTACTTC.

This chain joins TRBV20-1 and TRBJ2-3; tentatively, D is TRBD2 (5 bases). This CDR3 contains 13 residues. Germline assignment: CDR1 DFQATT and CDR2 SNEGSKA (reference sequence). With 3 bases removed from V and 2 bases from J, the gap between germline ends came to 9 bases. The CDR3 loop reads CSASGKTTDTQYF. In nucleotides, the CDR3 is TGCAGTGCTAGCGGGAAAACCACAGATACGCAGTATTTT.